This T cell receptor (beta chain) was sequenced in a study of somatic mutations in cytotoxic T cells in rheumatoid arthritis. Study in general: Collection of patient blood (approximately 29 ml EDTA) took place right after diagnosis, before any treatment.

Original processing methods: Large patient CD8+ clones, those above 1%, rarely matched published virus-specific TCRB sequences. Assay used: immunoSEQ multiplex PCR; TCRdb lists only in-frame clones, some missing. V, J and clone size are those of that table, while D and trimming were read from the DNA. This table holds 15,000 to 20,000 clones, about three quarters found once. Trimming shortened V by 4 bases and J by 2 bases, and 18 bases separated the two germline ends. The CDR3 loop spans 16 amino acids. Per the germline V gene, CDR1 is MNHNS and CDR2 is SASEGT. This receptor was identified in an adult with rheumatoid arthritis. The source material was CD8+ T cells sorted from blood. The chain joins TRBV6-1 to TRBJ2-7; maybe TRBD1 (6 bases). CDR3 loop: CASSGPGTQLPYEQYF. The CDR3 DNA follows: TGTGCCAGCAGTGGCCCCGGGACACAGCTGCCCTACGAGCAGTACTTC.